These 9 T cell receptor beta chains came from one sample sequenced in a study of T cells in narcolepsy. The table came from immunoSEQ multiplex PCR; TCRdb's copy has only in-frame clones and leaves some out. The data show about 15,000 clones, with less than 90% seen just once and roughly 34% held by the top ten. Specimen: memory (CD45RA-) CD4+ T cells from blood. These TCRs come from a human donor in good health.

This clone was picked up one time. The chain combines TRBV7-2 with TRBJ1-1; D is unclear. The CDR3 loop spans 13 amino acids. From germline, CDR1 is SGHTA and CDR2 FQGNSA. Between the trimmed V and J ends, which lost 2 bases and 1 base, there was a span of 5 bases. In nucleotides, the CDR3 is TGTGCCAGCAGCTTACCAGCGAACACTGAAGCTTTCTTT. Translation gives CASSLPANTEAFF.

The rearrangement joins TRBV2 to TRBJ2-7; 10 bases align to TRBD1. The CDR3 runs 14 residues. V gave up 8 bases and J gave up 3 bases; unmatched junction bases: 7. Per the germline V gene, CDR1 is SNHLY and CDR2 is FYNNEI. The CDR3 spells CASLPGQGIYEQYF. CDR3 bases: TGTGCCAGCCTGCCGGGACAGGGGATCTACGAGCAGTACTTC.

This clone appeared once. This chain joins TRBV30 and TRBJ2-1, with 10 bases fitting TRBD2. V lost 1 base and J lost 4; bases outside the gene matches: 4. Germline V gives CDR1 GTSNPN, CDR2 SVGIG (reference sequence). The CDR3 consists of 15 residues. CDR3 nucleotide sequence: TGTGCCTGGAGTGGTAGAGCGGGAGGGTACAATGAGCAGTTCTTC. It specifies CAWSGRAGGYNEQFF.

The V call is TRBV5-1, the J call TRBJ2-7; TRBD2 matches 13 bases. CDR3 size: 14 residues. The V gene end was trimmed by 6 bases and the J gene end by 3 bases; junction bases not matched to a gene: 3. The germline CDR1 and CDR2 sequences are SGHRS and YFSETQ. CDR3 sequence: CASTRTSGSYEQYF. The CDR3 DNA sequence: TGCGCCAGCACCCGGACTAGCGGGAGCTACGAGCAGTACTTC.

This clone was recorded a few times. The chain carries TRBV19 and TRBJ1-3, with no clear D. CDR3 length: 13 residues. Trimming removed 10 bases from V and 4 bases from J, with 14 bases in between. CDR1 and CDR2 (germline): LNHDA, SQIVND (reference sequence). The CDR3 sequence is CATGSFGGNTIYF. The CDR3 DNA reads as TGTGCCACGGGGAGCTTCGGGGGAAACACCATATATTTT.

The table lists this clone with a count of one. The genes are TRBV28 and TRBJ2-3, with no clear D. Trimming took 1 base from V and 8 from J, leaving 7 bases between them. The CDR3 length is 12 residues. CDR1 and CDR2 (germline): MDHEN, SYDVKM. The DNA of the CDR3 is TGTGCCAGCAGTTTATATTTAGGTACGCAGTATTTT. It codes for CASSLYLGTQYF.

This sequence joins TRBV5-6 and TRBJ2-2; TRBD1 agrees at 9 bases. The CDR3 runs to 17 residues. Germline V lookup: CDR1 SGHDT, CDR2 YYEEEE. Trimming at V came to 2 bases and at J to 3 bases, leaving 8 bases not matched to a gene. The CDR3, as DNA: TGTGCCAGCAGCTTAGCCGGACAGGGGCCCTACACCGGGGAGCTGTTTTTT. Translated: CASSLAGQGPYTGELFF. The full variable domain, rest sourced from reference TRBV5-6 and TRBJ2-2, is DAGVTQSPTHLIKTRGQQVTLRCSPKSGHDTVSWYQQALGQGPQFIFQYYEEEERQRGNFPDRFSGHQFPNYSSELNVNALLLGDSALYLCASSLAGQGPYTGELFFGEGSRLTVL.

The V call is TRBV7-2, the J call TRBJ2-2; D tentatively fits TRBD1 or TRBD2 (6 bases each). This CDR3 is 19 amino acids long. Trimming left V 5 bases short and J 6 bases short, with 28 bases between. Germline CDR1 is SGHTA and CDR2 is FQGNSA. The CDR3 region has the DNA TGTGCCAGCAGCCCGAGGGGGATCGGCGGGATCGGCGCCGCCGGGGAGCTGTTTTTT. The encoded protein is CASSPRGIGGIGAAGELFF.

The chain combines TRBV2 with TRBJ2-7; D is unclear. Looked up from germline, CDR1 is SNHLY and CDR2 is FYNNEI. This CDR3 has 13 residues. Trimming removed 5 bases from V and 3 bases from J, with 11 bases in between. The CDR3 sequence is CASSQNGLYEQYF. The CDR3 DNA is TGTGCCAGCAGTCAGAACGGGCTCTACGAGCAGTACTTC.